This T cell receptor beta chain was profiled in a study of blood T cell repertoires in COVID-19 (dated by TCRdb to the early 2020s). Study-wide context: The collaborator samples originated in the United States, Italy and Spain and spanned the acute and convalescent phases of COVID-19. Subjects who had been exposed to COVID-19, were actively infected with it, or had recovered from it provided the deeply sampled blood TCRbeta repertoires that made up the dataset. The sample metadata nearly always contained a de-identified subject ID, COVID-19 status, age in years and sex. The prospective study material was composed of cDNA or gDNA derived from T cells, B-cell-depleted T cells, or PBMCs. Where available, HLA class I and class II types were obtained from metadata supplied by the sample provider rather than from assay-based typing. Samples were obtained from the ongoing ImmuneRACE study (first 160 participants) and from roughly 1,300 subjects provided by 6 global collaborators. The repertoires were made available in a free public database intended to serve as a resource for research on the immune response to SARS-CoV-2. What the authors observed across the whole study: The quantity of clinical and demographic metadata differed by source and by participant and was supplied without curation.

Concerning this clone itself: The clone's antigen remains unknown. Base qualities are missing; no much larger clone stands one base away.

TCRbeta CDR3 regions were amplified from genomic DNA by means of the immunoSEQ Assay, a bias-controlled multiplex PCR. In the source study's methods: Nucleated cell counts per sample were estimated from amplification of reference gene primers within the assay. To quantify the absolute abundance of each unique TCRbeta CDR3 rearrangement, sequence reads were collapsed and filtered. For each sample, productive Simpson clonality was calculated by taking the square root of Simpson's diversity index across productive rearrangements. Not all clones reach the TCRdb copy of this immuneACCESS table, which keeps in-frame sequences only. Checked studies attribute under half of the gap to unresolved V genes and leave the rest unexplained. V, J and clone size derive from that table, while D and trimming were established from the DNA sequence. This sample lists roughly 66,000 clones; about 90% were detected once. The top ten clonotypes cover about 7.3% of the sample.

The CDR3, from cysteine to phenylalanine, totals 18 residues. The read is trimmed to its CDR3 DNA, 54 bases read in frame from base 1. Compared with germline, V lacks 5 bases and J lacks 7 bases; bases without a gene match: 20. The CDR1 and CDR2 encoded by the germline V gene are SGHTA and FQGTGA. Whole blood was collected in K2EDTA tubes by collaborating institutions according to the institutions' own protocols. For TCRbeta analysis, collaborators shipped samples in one of three forms: frozen whole blood, isolated PBMCs, or DNA extracted from either of those sample types. Material for sequencing was peripheral blood. Recombination linked TRBV7-3 to TRBJ2-7; TRBD2 aligns with 10 central bases. This sequence originates from a human donor in a cohort sampled during active COVID-19. The CDR3 in this case is CASSPTVASGRGVGEQYF. Read as DNA, the sequence is TGTGCCAGCAGCCCCACGGTCGCTAGCGGGAGAGGCGTTGGAGAGCAGTACTTC. The full variable domain, with segments outside the CDR3 supplied by the reference TRBV7-3 and TRBJ2-7 proteins, appears as GAGVSQTPSNKVTEKGKYVELRCDPISGHTALYWYRQSLGQGPEFLIYFQGTGAADDSGLPNDRFFAVRPEGSVSTLKIQRTERGDSAVYLCASSPTVASGRGVGEQYFGPGTRLTVT.